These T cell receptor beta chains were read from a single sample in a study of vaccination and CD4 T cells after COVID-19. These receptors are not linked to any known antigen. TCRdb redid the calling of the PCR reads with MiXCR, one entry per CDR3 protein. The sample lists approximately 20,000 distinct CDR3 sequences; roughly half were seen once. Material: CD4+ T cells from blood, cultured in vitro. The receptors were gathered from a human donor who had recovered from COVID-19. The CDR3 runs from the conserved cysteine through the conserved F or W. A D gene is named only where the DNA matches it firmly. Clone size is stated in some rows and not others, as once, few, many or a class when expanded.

TGTGCCAGCAGAATTGGGCAGGTCAATTCACCCCTCCACTTT,CASRIGQVNSPLHF,.,.,TRBJ1-6,14,TRBV12-3/TRBV12-4
TGTGCCAGCAGCGCTTGGAGTTCGGAGACCCAGTACTTC,CASSAWSSETQYF,.,few,TRBJ2-5,13,TRBV2
TGTGCCAGCAGCCTTACCGGGACTAGCGGCAGAGATACGCAGTATTTT,CASSLTGTSGRDTQYF,TRBD2,.,TRBJ2-3,16,TRBV7-2
TGCAGTGCTAGGGGGGCGGGACGCAGGGTCTACGAGCAGTACTTC,CSARGAGRRVYEQYF,.,.,TRBJ2-7,15,TRBV20-1
TGTGCCAGCAGCTTAGCAGAGACAGGGACTGGTTGGACTGAAGCTTTCTTT,CASSLAETGTGWTEAFF,TRBD1,.,TRBJ1-1,17,TRBV7-9
TGCAGTGCTAGGCTCCGCAGGCCTGAAGCTTTCTTT,CSARLRRPEAFF,.,.,TRBJ1-1,12,TRBV20-1
TGTGCCAGCACTCCGTATGGGGCGAACACTGAAGCTTTCTTT,CASTPYGANTEAFF,.,.,TRBJ1-1,14,TRBV12-3/TRBV12-4
TGCGCCAGCAACCCGGAGATTCCTAATTCACCCCTCCACTTT,CASNPEIPNSPLHF,.,.,TRBJ1-6,14,TRBV10-2
TGTGCCAGCAGCTCATTAGCCTGGACAGCAACGGGCTACACCTTC,CASSSLAWTATGYTF,.,.,TRBJ1-2,15,TRBV7-9
TGTGCCAGCAAGCCTACCAGGGTGGATCAGCCCCAGCATTTT,CASKPTRVDQPQHF,.,few,TRBJ1-5,14,TRBV28